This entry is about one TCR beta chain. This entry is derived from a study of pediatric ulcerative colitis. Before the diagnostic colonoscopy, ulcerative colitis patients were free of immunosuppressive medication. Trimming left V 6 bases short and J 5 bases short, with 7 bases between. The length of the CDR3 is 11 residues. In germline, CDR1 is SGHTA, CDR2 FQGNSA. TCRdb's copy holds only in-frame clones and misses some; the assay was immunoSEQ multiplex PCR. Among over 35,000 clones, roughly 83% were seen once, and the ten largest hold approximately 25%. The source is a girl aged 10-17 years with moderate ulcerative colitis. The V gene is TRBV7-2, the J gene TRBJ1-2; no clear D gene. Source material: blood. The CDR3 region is CASSSIYGYTF. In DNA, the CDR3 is TGTGCCAGCAGTTCAATATATGGCTACACCTTC.